Below, one TCR beta chain is given with its context. No antigen is known for it. Only in-frame clones appear in the TCRdb table, and some are missing; sequencing was by immunoSEQ multiplex PCR. The repertoire has over 50,000 clones, 70% to 90% of them found once; the top ten carry about 18%. Exclusion applied to patients with autoimmune disease history or systemic immunosuppression. Germline CDR1 reads SGHAT; CDR2 reads FQDESV (reference sequence). Trimming stripped 0 bases from V and 6 bases from J, with 13 bases between. The CDR3 runs 15 residues. The data originate from a study of OX40 agonist ivuxolimab in advanced cancers. Study-level information: Ivuxolimab is an agonistic anti-OX40 (CD134) antibody, and patients were treated with it. Males comprised about 84% of the group, whose mean age was approximately 60 years (range roughly 20 to 85).

Whole-study results and caveats: Average numbers of expanded clones were greater in CD8+ T cells than in CD4+.

The source is an adult with an advanced solid tumor such as melanoma, head and neck, liver or kidney cancer. This specimen was CD4+ or CD8+ T cells sorted from blood, taken in a trial of the OX40 agonist ivuxolimab. The J gene is TRBJ2-3, the V gene TRBV11-1; possible D gene TRBD1, 5 bases. The CDR3 region has the DNA TGTGCCAGCAGCTTAGCGGGAAGGGGTCTCGATACGCAGTATTTT. Translating it yields CASSLAGRGLDTQYF.